This paragraph reports one T cell receptor beta chain. Its matching antigen is unknown. The entry originates in a study of T cell responses to AZD1222 COVID-19 vaccine. Findings and limits, study-wide: Just six AZD1222 recipients tested seropositive at baseline. Scientists sampled the repertoires only once the peak T cell response had passed.

This CDR3 is 13 amino acids long. From germline, CDR1 is LNHDA and CDR2 SQIVND (reference sequence). Trimming took off 2 bases at V and 7 bases at J, with 9 bases between the two ends. The method was immunoSEQ multiplex PCR; TCRdb's version includes in-frame clones alone and lacks a portion of them. This table has about 120,000 clones, about nine tenths appearing once. Second-dose intervals of approximately 4 or approximately 12 weeks were pooled. The clonotype was recovered from an adult who received the AZD1222 COVID-19 vaccine. Source: peripheral blood, taken 28 days after the second AZD1222 dose. The chain carries TRBV19 and TRBJ1-5, with D perhaps matching TRBD1 (5 bases). CDR3 DNA: TGTGCCAGTAGTATACAGGGAGGCCAGCCCCAGCATTTT. Residues: CASSIQGGQPQHF. Based on the CDR3 plus reference TRBV19 and TRBJ1-5, the full variable domain is DGGITQSPKYLFRKEGQNVTLSCEQNLNHDAMYWYRQDPGQGLRLIYYSQIVNDFQKGDIAEGYSVSREKKESFPLTVTSAQKNPTAFYLCASSIQGGQPQHFGDGTRLSIL.